Listed below are T cell receptor beta chains from one sample, sequenced in a study of CXCR3-negative and CXCR3-positive naive CD8 T cells. TCRdb reprocessed the 5' RACE reads and stores each CDR3 protein as one record, lacking DNA. Across roughly 28,000 distinct CDR3 sequences, the top ten clones capture roughly 10% of the sample. The sequencing input was memory CD8+ T cells from blood. These receptors were obtained from a human donor in good health. Some clones in this sample may be carry-over from other donors' samples. CDR3s include the opening cysteine and the closing phenylalanine or tryptophan. For some rows the clone size is stated as once, few or many, or as a class when expanded; others skip it.

j_call,clone_size,v_call,cdr3_aa
TRBJ2-1,.,TRBV7-2,CASSLAPTRGDEQFF
TRBJ2-1,.,TRBV9,CASSGGVANEQFF
TRBJ2-7,large,TRBV5-1,CASSPGLAGYEQYF
TRBJ1-2,.,TRBV12-3/TRBV12-4,CASSSGTGALYGYTF
TRBJ2-7,.,TRBV9,CASSVGDRGPSYEQYF
TRBJ2-1,.,TRBV28,CASINWDSLSYNEQFF
TRBJ2-1,.,TRBV7-2,CASSPTGQLVHNEQFF
TRBJ1-2,.,TRBV27,CASSSPGTGYGYTF
TRBJ1-4,.,TRBV12-3/TRBV12-4,CASSFPGGDDNEKLFF
TRBJ2-7,.,TRBV28,CASSLLGLTYEQYF
TRBJ2-1,medium-sized,TRBV6-4,CASSDGLAGGHEQFF
TRBJ2-7,.,TRBV28,CASSIGLAISYEQYF
TRBJ2-1,.,TRBV28,CASVQAGGRYNEQFF
TRBJ2-5,.,TRBV20-1,CSARDRLAGAPETQYF
TRBJ2-7,.,TRBV5-1,CASTMTVHEQYF
TRBJ2-2,.,TRBV6-2/TRBV6-3,CASSLGLAETGELFF
TRBJ2-3,.,TRBV5-6,CASSKDGDRDTQYF
TRBJ2-1,.,TRBV29-1,CSVQGYNEQFF
TRBJ2-7,.,TRBV10-3,CAISESGLAAISSYEQYF
TRBJ2-5,.,TRBV4-2,CASSQDQSGGLEETQYF
TRBJ1-5,.,TRBV6-4,CASSATPGLTQPQHF
TRBJ2-7,.,TRBV19,CASSNAATEQYF
TRBJ2-5,medium-sized,TRBV6-4,CASSDGDRGTQYF
TRBJ2-1,.,TRBV28,CASSLSRAGTASYNEQFF
TRBJ2-3,.,TRBV18,CASSSTDTQYF
TRBJ2-4,.,TRBV9,CASSVGAGAKNIQYF
TRBJ2-1,.,TRBV7-9,CASSLAVSYEQFF
TRBJ2-7,.,TRBV9,CASSTGLMPTYEQYF
TRBJ2-2,.,TRBV29-1,CSVETGRAGELFF
TRBJ2-7,.,TRBV20-1,CSAGGDRVYPYEQYF
TRBJ2-7,.,TRBV20-1,CSAIAGDLYEQYF
TRBJ2-2,.,TRBV14,CASSQDLSGRPGELFF
TRBJ2-3,.,TRBV6-5,CASSYGLAGFTDTQYF
TRBJ2-1,.,TRBV6-5,CASSGGGERSEQFF
TRBJ2-7,.,TRBV7-3,CASSLNGDRTYEQYF
TRBJ2-2,.,TRBV25-1,CASSELYTGELFF
TRBJ2-2,.,TRBV29-1,CSVYRGTGELFF
TRBJ2-2,.,TRBV11-2,CASSHTSGRGAGELFF
TRBJ2-7,.,TRBV5-1,CASSLDGRVVDEQYF
TRBJ2-5,.,TRBV2,CASFRPGLSGRGDQETQYF
TRBJ2-7,.,TRBV6-5,CASSYGDVNEQYF
TRBJ2-1,.,TRBV20-1,CSARDLESRVNEQFF
TRBJ2-6,.,TRBV4-3,CASSQLTGGDGANVLTF
TRBJ2-1,.,TRBV7-3,CASSLGGSNEQFF
TRBJ2-5,.,TRBV12-3/TRBV12-4,CASSPRPPGQTQETQYF
TRBJ2-1,.,TRBV20-1,CSARGSGFYNEQFF
TRBJ2-1,.,TRBV4-3,CASSQQKYNEQFF
TRBJ2-1,medium-sized,TRBV29-1,CSVEAKAGEQFF
TRBJ2-3,.,TRBV6-2/TRBV6-3,CASSYSIRVGGYTDTQYF
TRBJ2-2,.,TRBV12-3/TRBV12-4,CASSSSGANTGELFF
TRBJ2-1,.,TRBV20-1,CSATGTTSGVEQFF
TRBJ2-1,.,TRBV10-3,CAISEGDFTYNEQFF